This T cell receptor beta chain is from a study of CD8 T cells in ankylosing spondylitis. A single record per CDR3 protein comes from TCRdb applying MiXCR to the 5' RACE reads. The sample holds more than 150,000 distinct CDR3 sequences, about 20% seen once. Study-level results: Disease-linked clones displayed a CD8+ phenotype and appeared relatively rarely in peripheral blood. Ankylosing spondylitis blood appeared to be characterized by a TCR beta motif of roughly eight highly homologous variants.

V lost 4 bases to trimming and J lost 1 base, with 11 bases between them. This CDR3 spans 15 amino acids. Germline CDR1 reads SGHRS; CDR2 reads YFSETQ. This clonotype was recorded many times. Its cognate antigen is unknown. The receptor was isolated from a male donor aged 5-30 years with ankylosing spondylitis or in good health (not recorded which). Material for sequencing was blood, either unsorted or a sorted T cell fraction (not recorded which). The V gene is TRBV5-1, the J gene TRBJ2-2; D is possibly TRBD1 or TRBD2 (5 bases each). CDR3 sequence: CASSLRDGNTGELFF. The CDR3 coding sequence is TGCGCCAGCAGCCTCCGGGACGGGAACACCGGGGAGCTGTTTTTT.